The 22 T cell receptor beta chains below come from one sample, sequenced in a study of blood T cell repertoires in COVID-19. Profiling relied on immunoSEQ multiplex PCR, and the TCRdb table lists in-frame clones only, not all of them. The profile covers approximately 670,000 clones, with just under 90% appearing a single time and roughly 0.25% taken by the ten largest. Sequenced sample: peripheral blood. These receptor sequences come from a woman under 30 with acute or convalescent COVID-19.

The V call is TRBV7-6, the J call TRBJ1-4; 12 bases fit TRBD1. Germline-derived CDR1 and CDR2 are SGHVS and FNYEAQ. The trim removed 2 bases at V and 10 bases at J, leaving 8 bases unmatched. The CDR3 has 16 amino acids. In DNA form, the CDR3 reads TGTGCCAGCAGCTTATTAGGGACAGGGGGCGTCGGAAAACTGTTTTTT. Translating it yields CASSLLGTGGVGKLFF.

The chain is built from TRBV24-1 and TRBJ2-1; D possibly corresponds to TRBD1 (5 bases). Germline lookup yields CDR1 KGHDR and CDR2 SFDVKD. The V end lost 9 bases, the J end lost 10 bases, and 15 bases lay between the germline ends. There are 12 residues in the CDR3. The CDR3 nucleotides read TGTGCCACCTCAGGGTCGGGCATCGAGCAGTTCTTC. This gives the protein CATSGSGIEQFF.

The V call is TRBV4-3, the J call TRBJ1-2, with D possibly being TRBD1 (6 bases). The CDR3 consists of 16 residues. Germline assignment: CDR1 LGHNA and CDR2 YSLEER. Trimming took off 3 bases at V and 7 bases at J, with 21 bases between the two ends. The CDR3, as DNA: TGCGCCAGCAGCCACCTTCTCCGGGGGGCCGAGGGTGGCTACACCTTC. Translation: CASSHLLRGAEGGYTF.

Note on this clone: A read error may produce the germline difference seen at one junction end. The rearrangement links TRBV2 to TRBJ1-2; possible D gene TRBD1, 5 bases. In germline, CDR1 is SNHLY, CDR2 FYNNEI. This CDR3 region has 14 residues. CDR3 sequence reads: CASSEGRGLYGYTF. The CDR3 DNA is TGTGCCAGCAGCGAAGGTAGGGGCTTGTATGGCTACACCTTC.

V usage is TRBV5-1 and J usage is TRBJ1-1; D is possibly TRBD1 (6 bases). Deletions cut 2 bases from V and 0 bases from J, with 14 bases between. The CDR3 covers 16 residues. Looked up from germline, CDR1 is SGHRS and CDR2 is YFSETQ. The CDR3 sequence: CASSLLPGTMNTEAFF. The CDR3 coding sequence is TGCGCCAGCAGCTTACTCCCCGGGACAATGAACACTGAAGCTTTCTTT.

The chain has TRBV11-2 and TRBJ2-2; D is undetermined. The CDR3 is made up of 15 amino acids. Germline-derived CDR1 and CDR2 are SGHAT and FQNNGV. V lost 2 bases and J 3 bases, leaving 10 bases between the germline ends. The CDR3 protein is CASSLPGVDTGELFF. The CDR3 DNA reads as TGTGCCAGCAGCTTACCTGGAGTGGACACCGGGGAGCTGTTTTTT.

The chain links TRBV19 to TRBJ2-7, with 9 bases that match TRBD1. The V gene end was trimmed by 9 bases and the J gene end by 3 bases; junction bases not matched to a gene: 6. Germline V gene lookup returns CDR1 LNHDA and CDR2 SQIVND (reference sequence). This CDR3 has 13 residues. The CDR3 sequence: CASGTGMGYEQYF. CDR3 bases: TGTGCCAGCGGGACAGGGATGGGCTACGAGCAGTACTTC.

The chain uses TRBV5-4 and TRBJ1-1; TRBD1 aligns across 7 bases. CDR1 and CDR2 (germline): SGHNT, YYREEE (reference sequence). Unmatched junction bases numbered 4, after V lost 0 bases and J lost 2 bases. The CDR3 covers 15 residues. CDR3 coding DNA: TGTGCCAGCAGCTTGGATGGGACAGCTAACACTGAAGCTTTCTTT. Amino acids: CASSLDGTANTEAFF.

V usage is TRBV5-8 and J usage is TRBJ2-3, with TRBD1 identical over 7 bases. Germline assignment: CDR1 SGHTS and CDR2 YDEGEE. The CDR3 covers 16 residues. Losses at the gene ends were 4 bases for V and 2 bases for J; bases not matched to a gene: 10. This CDR3 is CASSLLPGQHTDTQYF. In DNA form, the CDR3 reads TGTGCCAGCAGCCTTTTACCGGGACAGCACACAGATACGCAGTATTTT.

This clone has just one count. The chain couples TRBV9 to TRBJ2-3; tentative D call: TRBD2 (5 bases). This CDR3 is built from 16 residues. Between the trimmed V and J ends, which lost 0 bases and 2 bases, there was a span of 13 bases. Germline V gene lookup returns CDR1 SGDLS and CDR2 YYNGEE. CDR3 in DNA: TGTGCCAGCAGCGTAGATCTAGCCCCTAACACAGATACGCAGTATTTT. Its translation is CASSVDLAPNTDTQYF.

The rearrangement uses TRBV30 and TRBJ1-2; D not resolved. CDR3 length equals 10 residues. Germline lookup yields CDR1 GTSNPN and CDR2 SVGIG (reference sequence). The V and J ends lost 4 bases and 4 bases respectively, with 4 bases between them. The chain's CDR3 is CAWKSYGYTF. The CDR3 nucleotides read TGTGCCTGGAAGAGCTATGGCTACACCTTC.

This clone has a handful of counts. The chain is built from TRBV6-5 and TRBJ2-3; D may be TRBD2 (6 bases). Germline assignment: CDR1 MNHEY and CDR2 SVGAGI. This CDR3 has 15 residues. Between the trimmed V and J ends, which lost 8 bases and 0 bases, there was a span of 15 bases. The CDR3 loop reads CASLELAGSTDTQYF. DNA of the CDR3: TGTGCCAGCTTAGAATTGGCGGGGAGCACAGATACGCAGTATTTT.

This chain joins TRBV6-1 and TRBJ2-7, with TRBD1 matching 10 bases. V was clipped by 1 base and J by 7 bases; unmatched bases: 7. Per germline, CDR1 MNHNS and CDR2 SASEGT. The CDR3 sequence is 15 residues long. This CDR3 is CASSEVGTGAGEQYF. The CDR3 region has the DNA TGTGCCAGCAGTGAAGTTGGGACAGGGGCGGGGGAGCAGTACTTC.

The J gene is TRBJ2-1, the V gene TRBV9, with TRBD2 as a possible D gene (5 bases). CDR1 and CDR2 from the germline V gene are SGDLS and YYNGEE. V was clipped by 4 bases and J by 1 base, with 12 bases between them. The CDR3 totals 15 residues. CDR3 sequence: CASSSPGVSYNEQFF. The CDR3 region has the DNA TGTGCCAGCAGCTCTCCCGGGGTATCCTACAATGAGCAGTTCTTC.

The genes are TRBV7-8 and TRBJ1-2; D remains ambiguous. The V end was cut by 0 bases, the J end by 2 bases, with 4 bases between. This CDR3 is 13 amino acids long. Germline V gene sequence: CDR1 SGHVS, CDR2 FQNEAQ. CDR3 bases: TGTGCCAGCAGCTTAGCCGGGAACTATGGCTACACCTTC. It encodes CASSLAGNYGYTF.

This clone was counted only a few times. This chain uses TRBV11-2 with TRBJ2-7; tentative D call: TRBD2 (6 bases). This CDR3 is built from 13 residues. V was pared by 3 bases and J by 6 bases, with 12 bases between. Germline V gene data show CDR1 as SGHAT and CDR2 as FQNNGV. The CDR3 spells CASSFQRGGEQYF. The CDR3 bases are TGTGCCAGCAGCTTCCAAAGGGGAGGCGAGCAGTACTTC. Looking up the rest from reference TRBV11-2 and TRBJ2-7 gives the full variable domain: EAGVAQSPRYKIIEKRQSVAFWCNPISGHATLYWYQQILGQGPKLLIQFQNNGVVDDSQLPKDRFSAERLKGVDSTLKIQPAKLEDSAVYLCASSFQRGGEQYFGPGTRLTVT.

This chain connects TRBV2 to TRBJ1-1; tentatively, D is TRBD1 (6 bases). In germline, CDR1 is SNHLY, CDR2 FYNNEI. Trimming pared 5 bases from V and 4 bases from J, leaving 11 bases between. The CDR3 consists of 13 residues. Here the CDR3 reads CASSYDRTTEAFF. The CDR3 coding sequence is TGTGCCAGCAGTTATGACAGGACCACTGAAGCTTTCTTT.

The chain links TRBV9 to TRBJ2-7, with D unresolved. Germline assignment: CDR1 SGDLS and CDR2 YYNGEE. CDR3 length: 13 amino acids. Deletions cut 0 bases from V and 5 bases from J, with 9 bases between. The CDR3 spells CASSVGLAHEQYF. CDR3 DNA: TGTGCCAGCAGCGTAGGATTAGCCCACGAGCAGTACTTC. Filled out from reference TRBV9 and TRBJ2-7, the complete variable domain reads DSGVTQTPKHLITATGQRVTLRCSPRSGDLSVYWYQQSLDQGLQFLIQYYNGEERAKGNILERFSAQQFPDLHSELNLSSLELGDSALYFCASSVGLAHEQYFGPGTRLTVT.

This rearrangement joins TRBV19 to TRBJ1-1, with D tentatively TRBD1 (6 bases). CDR3 size: 13 residues. The germline CDR1 and CDR2 sequences are LNHDA and SQIVND (reference sequence). With 4 bases removed from V and 5 bases from J, the gap between germline ends came to 11 bases. The CDR3 DNA reads TGTGCCAGTAGTAGGGAGGGGGGGACTGAAGCTTTCTTT. Translated, it gives CASSREGGTEAFF.

The genes are TRBV7-2 and TRBJ1-3; a weak D match, TRBD1 (6 bases). Germline-derived CDR1 and CDR2 are SGHTA and FQGNSA. This CDR3 has 15 residues. The V end lost 5 bases, the J end lost 0 bases, and 11 bases lay between the germline ends. The CDR3 loop is CASSQGFSSGNTIYF. The CDR3 DNA reads as TGTGCCAGCAGCCAGGGGTTCAGCTCTGGAAACACCATATATTTT.

The CDR3 DNA follows: TGTGCCAGCAGCCCAGGGGGCATGGGTGAAAAACTGTTTTTT. Protein sequence: CASSPGGMGEKLFF. The chain combines TRBV5-6 with TRBJ1-4; 8 nucleotides match TRBD1. The CDR3 loop spans 14 amino acids. The V and J ends lost 4 bases and 7 bases, in that order; junction bases with no gene match: 6. The germline V gene encodes CDR1 SGHDT and CDR2 YYEEEE.

V gene TRBV29-1 combines with J gene TRBJ1-2; tentative D call: TRBD1 (5 bases). The CDR3 totals 14 residues. Trimming pared 6 bases from V and 6 bases from J, leaving 20 bases between. The germline gives CDR1 SQVTM, CDR2 ANQGSEA. CDR3: CSVNREGSWDGYTF. In DNA, the CDR3 is TGCAGCGTGAATCGGGAGGGGTCCTGGGATGGCTACACCTTC.